The source of this TCR beta chain is a study of blood T cell repertoires in COVID-19 (dated by TCRdb to the early 2020s). Regarding the complete study: Samples covering the acute and convalescent phases of COVID-19 were provided by collaborators in the United States, Italy and Spain. Where available, HLA class I and class II types were obtained from metadata supplied by the sample provider rather than from assay-based typing. The prospective study material was composed of cDNA or gDNA derived from T cells, B-cell-depleted T cells, or PBMCs. Subjects who had been exposed to COVID-19, were actively infected with it, or had recovered from it provided the deeply sampled blood TCRbeta repertoires that made up the dataset. The repertoires were made available in a free public database intended to serve as a resource for research on the immune response to SARS-CoV-2. Samples were obtained from the ongoing ImmuneRACE study (first 160 participants) and from over 1,000 subjects provided by 6 global collaborators. Nearly every sample came with metadata listing a de-identified subject ID, COVID-19 status, age in years and sex. What the study reported, not specific to this receptor: How much clinical and demographic metadata was included differed by source and by participant, and the metadata was provided uncurated.

Collaborating institutions collected whole blood in K2EDTA tubes following their own protocols. For TCRbeta analysis, collaborator samples were shipped as frozen whole blood, as isolated PBMCs, or as DNA extracted from either sample type. Notes on this clone: Its antigen target is currently unknown. No base-level quality is on record; no much larger clone is a single base apart.

The immunoSEQ Assay, a bias-controlled multiplex PCR, was used to amplify TCRbeta CDR3 regions from genomic DNA. The study's processing was this. Within the assay, amplification of reference gene primers was used to estimate how many nucleated cells each sample contained. To quantify the absolute abundance of each unique TCRbeta CDR3 rearrangement, sequence reads were collapsed and filtered. Productive Simpson clonality was computed per sample as the square root of Simpson's diversity index over productive rearrangements. Not all clones reach the TCRdb copy of this immuneACCESS table, which keeps in-frame sequences only. Checked studies attribute under half of the gap to unresolved V genes and leave the rest unexplained. D and trimming come from the DNA, and the V and J calls and clone size come from that table. This sample holds about 20,000 clones; approximately 91% were observed only once. The ten largest make up about 16% of the sample.

V is pruned by 5 bases and J by 10 bases, leaving 15 bases of the junction without a gene match. From the cysteine through the phenylalanine, the CDR3 covers 16 amino acids. Only the CDR3 portion is preserved as DNA: 48 bases, with reading frame beginning at the first base. From a lookup of the germline V gene (reference sequence), CDR1 and CDR2 are LNHNV and YYDKDF. The chain is assembled from TRBV15 and TRBJ2-1; TRBD2 aligns with 9 central bases. The sample was peripheral blood. This TCR was recovered from a human donor in a cohort sampled during active COVID-19. The CDR3 reads CATSLQREAPDGEQFF. The DNA reads as follows: TGTGCCACCAGCCTCCAGCGGGAGGCCCCTGATGGCGAGCAGTTCTTC.